These T cell receptor beta chains were read from a single sample in a study of blood T cell repertoires in COVID-19. Some clones are missing from TCRdb's copy, which holds only in-frame ones; the method was immunoSEQ multiplex PCR. The sample has about 210,000 clones, 86% seen once. Material: PBMCs or T cells enriched from blood (not recorded which). The receptors here all came from a man aged 40-50 years with acute COVID-19. Each CDR3 is given with its conserved first and last residue. The D gene is left open where the match is weak. Rows give clone size only sometimes, using once, few, many, or a class for an expanded clone.

V	D	size	J	CDR3	DNA
TRBV7-8	TRBD1	NA	TRBJ1-1	CASSYKTGGNTEAFF	TGTGCCAGCAGCTACAAGACAGGGGGGAACACTGAAGCTTTCTTT
TRBV5-5	TRBD1	few	TRBJ2-5	CASSQTGVWKETQYF	TGTGCCAGCAGCCAAACAGGGGTCTGGAAAGAGACCCAGTACTTC
TRBV7-2	NA	NA	TRBJ1-1	CASSLQVNTEAFF	TGTGCCAGCAGCTTACAGGTGAACACTGAAGCTTTCTTT
TRBV25-1	TRBD1	once	TRBJ1-2	CASSLPGGTYGYTF	TGTGCCAGCAGCCTCCCAGGGGGGACCTATGGCTACACCTTC
TRBV11-2	TRBD2	NA	TRBJ2-7	CASSLGLAVSYEQYF	TGTGCCAGCAGCTTAGGGCTAGCGGTCTCCTACGAGCAGTACTTC
TRBV19	NA	NA	TRBJ1-4	CASSIVSGLGDEKLFF	TGTGCCAGTAGTATTGTAAGCGGTCTCGGGGATGAAAAACTGTTTTTT
TRBV2	NA	NA	TRBJ2-7	CASTRDFPYEQYF	TGTGCCAGCACTCGGGACTTCCCCTACGAGCAGTACTTC
TRBV28	TRBD2	NA	TRBJ2-7	CASRSTLAGLNEQYF	TGTGCCAGCAGATCAACCCTAGCGGGTCTCAACGAGCAGTACTTC
TRBV24-1	NA	NA	TRBJ1-5	CATSASEWRRNQPQHF	TGTGCCACCAGTGCCAGCGAGTGGAGGCGGAATCAGCCCCAGCATTTT
TRBV4-1	NA	NA	TRBJ2-1	CASSQVGALHEQFF	TGCGCCAGCAGCCAGGTGGGGGCCCTACATGAGCAGTTCTTC
TRBV30	NA	NA	TRBJ2-3	CAWSVRKGYTDTQYF	TGTGCCTGGAGTGTCCGCAAGGGGTACACAGATACGCAGTATTTT